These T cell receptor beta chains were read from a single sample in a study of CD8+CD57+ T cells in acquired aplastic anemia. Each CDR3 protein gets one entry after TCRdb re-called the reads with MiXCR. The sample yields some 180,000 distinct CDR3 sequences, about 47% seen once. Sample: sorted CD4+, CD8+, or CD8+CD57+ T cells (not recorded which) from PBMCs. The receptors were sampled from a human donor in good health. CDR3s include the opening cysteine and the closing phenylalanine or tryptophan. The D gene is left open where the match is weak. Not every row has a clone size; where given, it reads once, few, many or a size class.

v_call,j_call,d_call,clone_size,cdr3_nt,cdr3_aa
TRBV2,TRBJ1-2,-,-,TGTGCCAGCGTCAGGGTCGTCGGTGGTTACACCTTC,CASVRVVGGYTF
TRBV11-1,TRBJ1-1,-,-,-,CASSRQAEQYFGPGTEAFF
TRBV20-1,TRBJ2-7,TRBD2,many,TGCAGTGCGCAAACTAGCGGGAGATACTACGAGCAGTACTTC,CSAQTSGRYYEQYF
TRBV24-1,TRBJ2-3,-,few,TGTGCCTGGAGTGTACGACTCGATATCACAGATACGCAGTATTTT,CAWSVRLDITDTQYF
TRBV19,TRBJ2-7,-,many,TGTGCCAGTAGTAAGAGGGGGTTTTCTGGGCAGTACTTC,CASSKRGFSGQYF
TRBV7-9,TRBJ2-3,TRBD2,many,TGTGCCAGCACCCCCCCGGAGCGGGAGACCACAGATACGCAGTATTTT,CASTPPERETTDTQYF
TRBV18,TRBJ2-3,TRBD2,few,TGTGCCAGCTCACCATCTAGCGGGTATAGCACAGATACGCAGTATTTT,CASSPSSGYSTDTQYF
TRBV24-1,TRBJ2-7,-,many,TGTGCCACCAGTGAAAAAAGACAGGTAGGCTCCTACGAGCAGTACTTC,CATSEKRQVGSYEQYF
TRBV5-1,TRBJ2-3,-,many,TGCGCCAGCAGCTTCTCGGGCGTAAAACAGTACACAGATACGCAGTATTTT,CASSFSGVKQYTDTQYF
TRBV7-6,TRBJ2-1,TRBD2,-,TGTACCAGCAGCTTAGTGATTGGACTAGCGGGGGAGCAGTTCTTC,CTSSLVIGLAGEQFF
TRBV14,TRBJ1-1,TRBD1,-,TGTGCCAGCAGCCAGAGGGTCGGGACAGGGGGCGCGGGTACTGAAGCTTTCTTT,CASSQRVGTGGAGTEAFF
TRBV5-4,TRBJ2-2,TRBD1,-,TGTGCCAGCAGCTTGCTCTTCATGAGGACAGGGGGGACCGGGGAGCTGTTTTTT,CASSLLFMRTGGTGELFF
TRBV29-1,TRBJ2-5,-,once,TGCAGCGTTTGGTCTCAAGAGACCCAGTACTTC,CSVWSQETQYF
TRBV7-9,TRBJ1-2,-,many,TGTGCCAGCAGCCCACGGGCCGAATATGGCTACACCTTC,CASSPRAEYGYTF
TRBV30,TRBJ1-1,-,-,TGTGCCTGGAGTGTAAGTGACAGTATGAATGAAGCTTTCTTT,CAWSVSDSMNEAFF
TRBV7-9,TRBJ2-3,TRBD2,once,TGTGCCAGCAGACTAGCGGGAGGGCAAGATACGCAGTATTTT,CASRLAGGQDTQYF
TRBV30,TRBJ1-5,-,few,TGTGCCTGGAGTACGATGAGGGGCAACCCCCAGCATTTT,CAWSTMRGNPQHF
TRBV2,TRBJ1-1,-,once,TGTGCCAGCACTCCACGGACCTTAGTAAGGACTGAAGCTTTCTTT,CASTPRTLVRTEAFF
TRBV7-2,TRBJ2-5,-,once,TGTGCCAGCAGCTCAGGGCAAGGTCGAGAGACCCAGTACTTC,CASSSGQGRETQYF
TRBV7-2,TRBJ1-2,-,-,TGTGCCAGCAGCTTACAGGGGTCTCCATATGGCTACACCTTC,CASSLQGSPYGYTF
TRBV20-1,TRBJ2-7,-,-,TGCAGTGCTAGAGATTCTGTGGAGGACGAGCAGTACTTC,CSARDSVEDEQYF
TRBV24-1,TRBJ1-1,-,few,TGTGCCACCAGTGATGGGGGATCCAGGGGTGAAGCTTTCTTT,CATSDGGSRGEAFF
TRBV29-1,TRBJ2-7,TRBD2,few,TGCAGCGTTGAAGGGACTAGCGGTGGAGTCTACGAGCAGTACTTC,CSVEGTSGGVYEQYF
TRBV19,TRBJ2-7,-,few,TGTGCCAGTAGTATAGACCAGGCCTACGAGCAGTACTTC,CASSIDQAYEQYF
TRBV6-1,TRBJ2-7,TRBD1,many,TGTGCCAGCCGGGGACAGGGCCCATACGAGCAGTACTTC,CASRGQGPYEQYF
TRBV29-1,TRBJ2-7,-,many,TGCAGCGTGGGTGAATCCCGGGAGCAGTACTTC,CSVGESREQYF
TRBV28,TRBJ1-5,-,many,TGTGCCAGCAGAATAAGCAATCAGCCCCAGCATTTT,CASRISNQPQHF
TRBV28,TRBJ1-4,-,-,TGTGCCAGCAGTACAATGAATGGAAAACTGTTTTTT,CASSTMNGKLFF
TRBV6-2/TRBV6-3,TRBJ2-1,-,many,TGTGCCAGCAGCAAGGGTGTACCTGAGCAGTTCTTC,CASSKGVPEQFF
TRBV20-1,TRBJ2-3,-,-,TGCAGTGCTAGGGTTCGAGGGGCGCGCACAGATACGCAGTATTTT,CSARVRGARTDTQYF
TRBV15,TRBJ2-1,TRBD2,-,TGTGCCACCAGCAGAGCTAGCGGAGCCTACAATGAGCAGTTCTTC,CATSRASGAYNEQFF
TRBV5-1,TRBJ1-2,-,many,TGCGCCAGCAGCTCCGACAGCACTAACTATGGCTACACCTTC,CASSSDSTNYGYTF
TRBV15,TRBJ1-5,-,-,TGTGCCACCAGCAGATTCCCCCTGGACGAATCTTATCAGCCCCAGCATTTT,CATSRFPLDESYQPQHF
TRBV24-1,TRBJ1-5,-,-,TGTGCCACCTCGGGGCATAGCAATCAGCCCCAGCATTTT,CATSGHSNQPQHF
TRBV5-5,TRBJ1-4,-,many,TGTGCCAGCAGCTTGTTCGTGGGAACTAATGAAAAACTGTTTTTT,CASSLFVGTNEKLFF
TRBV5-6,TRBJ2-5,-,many,TGTGCCAGCAGCTTTTTGCTAGGTGAGACCCAGTACTTC,CASSFLLGETQYF